This T cell receptor (beta chain) was observed in a study of blood T cells in healthy people across ages. Study-level information: Template-switching capture recovered about one barcoded beta molecule per two T cells.

Sample-barcoded 5' priming and a J-beta primer mix drove a second PCR of roughly 6 to 12 cycles. Every single cDNA molecule received a tag from a template-switch adaptor with 12 random nucleotides. One entry per CDR3 protein, called by TCRdb with MiXCR from the 5' RACE reads. The sample shows 650,000 to 800,000 distinct CDR3 sequences, about 51% of them seen only once. This clonotype was counted between two and nine times. Ten milliliters of peripheral blood were drawn from each donor into EDTA-treated tubes. Unmatched junction bases numbered 6, after V lost 4 bases and J lost 4 bases. The CDR3 runs 14 residues. Germline values: CDR1 MNHEY, CDR2 SMNVEV (reference sequence).

The genes are TRBV27 and TRBJ1-1, with 7 bases lining up with TRBD1. This TCR came from a woman of 80 years or more in good health. The material sequenced was blood. CDR3 residues: CASSWEDRSTEAFF. The CDR3 bases are TGTGCCAGCAGTTGGGAGGACAGGAGCACTGAAGCTTTCTTT.